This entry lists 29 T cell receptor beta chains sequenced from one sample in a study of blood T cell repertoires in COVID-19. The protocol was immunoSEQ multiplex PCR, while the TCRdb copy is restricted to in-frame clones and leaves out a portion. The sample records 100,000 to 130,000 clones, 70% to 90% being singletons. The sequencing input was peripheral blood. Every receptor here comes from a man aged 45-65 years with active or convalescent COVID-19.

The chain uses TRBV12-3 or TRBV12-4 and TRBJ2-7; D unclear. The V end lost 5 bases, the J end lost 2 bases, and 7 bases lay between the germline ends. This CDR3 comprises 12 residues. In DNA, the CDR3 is TGTGCCAGCAGTCTTACAACCTACGAGCAGTACTTC. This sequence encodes CASSLTTYEQYF.

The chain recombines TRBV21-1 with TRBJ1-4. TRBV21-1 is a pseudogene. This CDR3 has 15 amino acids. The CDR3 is CASSMGGRTNEKLFF. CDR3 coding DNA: TGTGCCAGCAGCATGGGGGGGCGCACTAATGAAAAACTGTTTTTT.

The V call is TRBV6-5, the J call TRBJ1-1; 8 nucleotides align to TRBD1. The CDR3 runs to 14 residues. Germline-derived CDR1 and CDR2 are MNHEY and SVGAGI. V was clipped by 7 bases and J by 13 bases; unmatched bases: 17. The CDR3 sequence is CASTLTPGDRKGFF. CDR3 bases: TGTGCCAGCACCCTCACCCCCGGGGACAGGAAGGGTTTCTTT.

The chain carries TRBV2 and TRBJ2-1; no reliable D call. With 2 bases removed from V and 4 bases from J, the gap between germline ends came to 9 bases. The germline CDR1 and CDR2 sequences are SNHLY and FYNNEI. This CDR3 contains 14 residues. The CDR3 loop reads CASSERVWYNEQFF. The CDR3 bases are TGTGCCAGCAGTGAACGAGTATGGTACAATGAGCAGTTCTTC.

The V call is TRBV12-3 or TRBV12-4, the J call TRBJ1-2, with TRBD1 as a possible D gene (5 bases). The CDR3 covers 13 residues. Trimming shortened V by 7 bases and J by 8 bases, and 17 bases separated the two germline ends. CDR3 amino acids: CASTQWQGSGYTF. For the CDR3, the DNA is TGTGCCAGCACCCAGTGGCAGGGCAGCGGCTACACCTTC.

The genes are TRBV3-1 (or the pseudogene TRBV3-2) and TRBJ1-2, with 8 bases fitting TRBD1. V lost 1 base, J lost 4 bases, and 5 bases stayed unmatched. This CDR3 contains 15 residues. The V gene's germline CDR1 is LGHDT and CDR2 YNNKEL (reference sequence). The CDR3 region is CASSQGQGAFYGYTF. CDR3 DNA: TGTGCCAGCAGCCAAGGGCAGGGGGCCTTCTATGGCTACACCTTC.

CDR3 nucleotide sequence: TGTGCCAGCAGCCGTGGGACTAGCGGGAGCAATGAGCAGTTCTTC. It translates to CASSRGTSGSNEQFF. This chain joins TRBV5-4 and TRBJ2-1; TRBD2 agrees at 14 bases. CDR3 length: 15 residues. V gave up 4 bases and J gave up 6 bases; unmatched junction bases: 3. The V gene's germline CDR1 is SGHNT and CDR2 YYREEE (reference sequence).

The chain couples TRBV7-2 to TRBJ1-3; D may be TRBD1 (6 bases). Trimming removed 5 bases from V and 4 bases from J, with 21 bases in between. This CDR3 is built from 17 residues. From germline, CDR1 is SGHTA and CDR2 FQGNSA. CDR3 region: CASSAGVGVVVGNTIYF. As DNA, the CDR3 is TGTGCCAGCAGCGCAGGGGTGGGGGTAGTCGTCGGAAACACCATATATTTT.

In DNA form, the CDR3 reads TGTGCCTGGAGTCTAGTAACAGGCGATGAGCAGTTCTTC. This translates into CAWSLVTGDEQFF. The chain is built from TRBV30 and TRBJ2-1, with D maybe TRBD1 (5 bases). From germline, CDR1 is GTSNPN and CDR2 SVGIG (reference sequence). There are 13 residues in the CDR3. Trimming took 2 bases from V and 8 from J, leaving 13 bases between them. The variable domain in full, completed from reference TRBV30 and TRBJ2-1, reads SQTIHQWPATLVQPVGSPLSLECTVEGTSNPNLYWYRQAAGRGLQLLFYSVGIGQISSEVPQNLSASRPQDRQFILSSKKLLLSDSGFYLCAWSLVTGDEQFFGPGTRLTVL.

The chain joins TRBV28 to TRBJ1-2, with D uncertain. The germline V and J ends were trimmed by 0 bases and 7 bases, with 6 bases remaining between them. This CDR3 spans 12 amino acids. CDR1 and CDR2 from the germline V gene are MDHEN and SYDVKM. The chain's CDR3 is CASSLWYIGYTF. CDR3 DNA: TGTGCCAGCAGTTTATGGTACATTGGCTACACCTTC.

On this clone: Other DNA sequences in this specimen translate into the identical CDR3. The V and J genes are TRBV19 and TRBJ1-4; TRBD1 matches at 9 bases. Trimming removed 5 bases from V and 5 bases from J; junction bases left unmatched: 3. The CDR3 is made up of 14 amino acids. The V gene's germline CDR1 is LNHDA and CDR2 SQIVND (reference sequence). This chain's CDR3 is CASSSTGGNEKLFF. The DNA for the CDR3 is TGTGCCAGTAGTTCGACAGGGGGAAATGAAAAACTGTTTTTT. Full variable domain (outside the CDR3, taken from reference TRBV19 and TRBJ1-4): DGGITQSPKYLFRKEGQNVTLSCEQNLNHDAMYWYRQDPGQGLRLIYYSQIVNDFQKGDIAEGYSVSREKKESFPLTVTSAQKNPTAFYLCASSSTGGNEKLFFGSGTQLSVL.

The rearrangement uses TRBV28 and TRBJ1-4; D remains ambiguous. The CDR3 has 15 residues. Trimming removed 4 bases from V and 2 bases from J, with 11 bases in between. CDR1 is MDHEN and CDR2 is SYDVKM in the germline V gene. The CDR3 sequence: CASSSPSGTNEKLFF. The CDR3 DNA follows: TGTGCCAGCAGTTCCCCTTCGGGGACTAATGAAAAACTGTTTTTT.

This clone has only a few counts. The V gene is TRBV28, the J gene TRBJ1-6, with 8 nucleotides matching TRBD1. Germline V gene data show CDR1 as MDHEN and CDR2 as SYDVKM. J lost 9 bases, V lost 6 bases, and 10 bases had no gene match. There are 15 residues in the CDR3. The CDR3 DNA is TGTGCCAGCAGGACCCCGGACAGGGAAGGTTCACCCCTCCACTTT. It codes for CASRTPDREGSPLHF.

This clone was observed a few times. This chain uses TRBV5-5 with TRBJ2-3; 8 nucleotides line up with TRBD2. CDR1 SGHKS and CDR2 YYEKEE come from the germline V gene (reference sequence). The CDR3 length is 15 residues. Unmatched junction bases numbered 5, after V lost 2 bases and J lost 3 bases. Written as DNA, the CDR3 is TGTGCCAGCAGCTTAACCGGGAGGGCAACAGATACGCAGTATTTT. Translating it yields CASSLTGRATDTQYF.

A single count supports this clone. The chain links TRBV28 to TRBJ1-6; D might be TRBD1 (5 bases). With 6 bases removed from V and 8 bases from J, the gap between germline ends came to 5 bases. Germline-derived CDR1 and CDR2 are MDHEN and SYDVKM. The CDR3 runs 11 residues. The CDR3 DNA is TGTGCCAGCAGGACAGATTCACCCCTCCACTTT. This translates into CASRTDSPLHF.

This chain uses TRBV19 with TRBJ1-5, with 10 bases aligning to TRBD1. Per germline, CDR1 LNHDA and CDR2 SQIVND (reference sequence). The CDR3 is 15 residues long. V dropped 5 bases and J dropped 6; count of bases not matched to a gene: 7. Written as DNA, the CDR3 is TGTGCCAGTAGTCGGGGGACAGGGGTGAGTCAGCCCCAGCATTTT. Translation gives CASSRGTGVSQPQHF.

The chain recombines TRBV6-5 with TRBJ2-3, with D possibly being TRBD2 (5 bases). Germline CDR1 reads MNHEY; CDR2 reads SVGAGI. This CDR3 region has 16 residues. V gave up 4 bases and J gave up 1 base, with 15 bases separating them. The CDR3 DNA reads TGTGCCAGCAGTTCTTCCCCGTGGGAGCGCACAGATACGCAGTATTTT. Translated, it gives CASSSSPWERTDTQYF.

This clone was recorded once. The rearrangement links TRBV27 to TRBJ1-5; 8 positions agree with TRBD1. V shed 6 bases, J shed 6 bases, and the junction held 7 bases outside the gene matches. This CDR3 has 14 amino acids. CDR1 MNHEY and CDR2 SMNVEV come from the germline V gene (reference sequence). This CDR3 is CASRTGQAIQPQHF. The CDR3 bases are TGTGCCAGCAGAACGGGACAGGCCATTCAGCCCCAGCATTTT.

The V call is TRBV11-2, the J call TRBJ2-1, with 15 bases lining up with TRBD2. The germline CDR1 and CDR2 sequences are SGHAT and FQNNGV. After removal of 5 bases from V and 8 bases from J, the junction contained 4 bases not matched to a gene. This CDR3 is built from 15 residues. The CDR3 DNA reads TGTGCCAGCAGCGGACTAGCGGGAGGGAGATATGAGCAGTTCTTC. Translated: CASSGLAGGRYEQFF.

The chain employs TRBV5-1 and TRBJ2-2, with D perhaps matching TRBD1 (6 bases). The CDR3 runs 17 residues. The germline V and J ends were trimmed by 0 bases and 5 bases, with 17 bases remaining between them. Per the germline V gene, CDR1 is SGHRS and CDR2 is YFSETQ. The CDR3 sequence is CASSLGAGAGGTGELFF. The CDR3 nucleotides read TGCGCCAGCAGCTTGGGCGCAGGGGCAGGCGGAACCGGGGAGCTGTTTTTT.

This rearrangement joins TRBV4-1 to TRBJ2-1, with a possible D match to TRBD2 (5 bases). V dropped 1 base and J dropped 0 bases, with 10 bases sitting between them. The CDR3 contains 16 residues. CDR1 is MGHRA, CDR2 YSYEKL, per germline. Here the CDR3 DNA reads TGCGCCAGCAGCCAAGGGTCGGGGAGCTCCTACAATGAGCAGTTCTTC. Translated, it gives CASSQGSGSSYNEQFF.

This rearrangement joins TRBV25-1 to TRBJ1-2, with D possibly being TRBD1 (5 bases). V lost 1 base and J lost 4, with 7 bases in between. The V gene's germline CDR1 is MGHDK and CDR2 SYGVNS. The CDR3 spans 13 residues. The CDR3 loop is CASSEWGTYGYTF. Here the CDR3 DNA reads TGTGCCAGCAGTGAATGGGGCACCTATGGCTACACCTTC.

The CDR3 here is CASSYSTGGSKNTEAFF. The CDR3, as DNA: TGTGCCAGCAGTTACTCGACGGGGGGGAGCAAAAACACTGAAGCTTTCTTT. The V and J genes are TRBV6-2 or TRBV6-3 and TRBJ1-1; tentatively, D is TRBD1 (5 bases). V was clipped by 0 bases and J by 2 bases, with 16 bases between them. The CDR3 is made up of 17 amino acids. Germline values: CDR1 MNHEY, CDR2 SVGEGT.

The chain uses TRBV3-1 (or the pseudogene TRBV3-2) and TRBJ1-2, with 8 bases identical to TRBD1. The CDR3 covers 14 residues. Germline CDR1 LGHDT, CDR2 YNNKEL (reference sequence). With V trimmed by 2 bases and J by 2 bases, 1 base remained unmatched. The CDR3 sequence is CASSQYRGNYGYTF. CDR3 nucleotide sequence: TGTGCCAGCAGCCAATACAGGGGGAACTATGGCTACACCTTC.

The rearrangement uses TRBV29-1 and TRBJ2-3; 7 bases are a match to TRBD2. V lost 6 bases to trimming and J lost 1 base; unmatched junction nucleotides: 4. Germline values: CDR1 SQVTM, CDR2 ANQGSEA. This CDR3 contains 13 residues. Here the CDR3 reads CSVSGGGTDTQYF. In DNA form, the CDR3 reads TGCAGCGTGTCGGGGGGAGGCACAGATACGCAGTATTTT.

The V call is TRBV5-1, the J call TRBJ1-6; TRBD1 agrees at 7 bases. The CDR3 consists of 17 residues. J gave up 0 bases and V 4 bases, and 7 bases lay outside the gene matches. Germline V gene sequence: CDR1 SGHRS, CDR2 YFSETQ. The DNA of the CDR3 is TGCGCCAGCAGCCTAAACGGACAGGTCTCCTATAATTCACCCCTCCACTTT. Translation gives CASSLNGQVSYNSPLHF.

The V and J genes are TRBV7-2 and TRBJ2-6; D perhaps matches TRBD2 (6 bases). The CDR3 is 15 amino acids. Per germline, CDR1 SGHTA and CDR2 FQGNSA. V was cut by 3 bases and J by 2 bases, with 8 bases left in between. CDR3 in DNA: TGTGCCAGCAGCTTCGGGACTCCTGGGGCCAACGTCCTGACTTTC. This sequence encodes CASSFGTPGANVLTF.

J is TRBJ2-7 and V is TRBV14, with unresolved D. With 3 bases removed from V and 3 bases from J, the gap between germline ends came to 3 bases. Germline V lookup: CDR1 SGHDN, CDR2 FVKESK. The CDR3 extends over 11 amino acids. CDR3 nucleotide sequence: TGTGCCAGCAGCCAGTACTACGAGCAGTACTTC. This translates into CASSQYYEQYF.

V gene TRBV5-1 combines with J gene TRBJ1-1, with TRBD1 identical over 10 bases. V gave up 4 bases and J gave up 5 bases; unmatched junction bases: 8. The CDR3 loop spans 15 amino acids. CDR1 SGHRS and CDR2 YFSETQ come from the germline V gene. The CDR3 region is CASSPSTGGVTEAFF. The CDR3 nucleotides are TGCGCCAGCAGCCCCTCGACAGGGGGCGTAACTGAAGCTTTCTTT.